Listed here are 28 T cell receptor beta chains from one sample, sequenced in a study of T cell repertoires in cytomegalovirus infection. Antigens of these TCRs are unknown. TCRdb re-called the reads through MiXCR, storing one row per CDR3 protein. The sample lists about 700,000 distinct CDR3 sequences, around 35% seen once, with 18% in the top ten. Source: cultured PBMCs, taken from culture after CMV antigen stimulation. These receptors all stem from a human donor in good health (CMV status not recorded). Some clones in this sample may be carry-over from other donors' samples.

In its sample, this clonotype was seen a few times. J is TRBJ1-4 and V is TRBV30; D unresolved. The germline V and J ends were trimmed by 2 bases and 1 base, with 11 bases remaining between them. The germline gives CDR1 GTSNPN, CDR2 SVGIG (reference sequence). The CDR3 has 15 residues. The CDR3 here is CAWSSPSGTNEKLFF. CDR3 sequence (DNA): TGTGCCTGGAGTAGCCCCTCTGGAACTAATGAAAAACTGTTTTTT.

A few counts support this clonotype. V usage is TRBV7-6 and J usage is TRBJ1-5; D is undetermined. This CDR3 spans 18 amino acids. Germline CDR1 and CDR2: SGHVS and FNYEAQ. V lost 1 base, J lost 7 bases, and 23 bases lay in between. CDR3 bases: TGTGCCAGCAGCTTAGGGGAGGAAGGAGGGTCCTTCAGACAGCCCCAGCATTTT. Translation: CASSLGEEGGSFRQPQHF.

This clonotype came up a few times. The chain recombines TRBV12-3 or TRBV12-4 with TRBJ1-1, with D maybe TRBD1 (5 bases). This CDR3 is built from 14 residues. V lost 6 bases and J lost 5, with 16 bases in between. DNA of the CDR3: TGTGCCAGCAGCCCCGCCGAGCGGGGGACTGAAGCTTTCTTT. It specifies CASSPAERGTEAFF.

For this clonotype: A much larger clone differs from this one at a single base, so this may be a read error. The J gene is TRBJ1-4, the V gene TRBV4-2; D gene uncertain. Germline assignment: CDR1 LGHNA and CDR2 YNFKEQ. The CDR3 has 11 amino acids. Trimming removed 1 base at V and 10 bases at J, with 4 bases between. In nucleotides, the CDR3 is TGTGCCAGCAGCCAAGGGGGAAAACTGTTTTTT. Protein product: CASSQGGKLFF.

The DNA for the CDR3 is TGTGCCAGCAGCTTAAGTCTGAGCTATGGCTACACCTTC. Amino acids: CASSLSLSYGYTF. The J gene is TRBJ1-2, the V gene TRBV5-6; D gene unclear. This CDR3 contains 13 residues. Germline V gene data show CDR1 as SGHDT and CDR2 as YYEEEE. Trimming took off 2 bases at V and 4 bases at J, with 9 bases between the two ends.

The chain combines TRBV19 with TRBJ2-1, with D possibly matching TRBD1 (6 bases). Trimming removed 1 base at V and 16 bases at J, with 11 bases between. The CDR3 extends over 11 amino acids. Looked up from germline, CDR1 is LNHDA and CDR2 is SQIVND (reference sequence). CDR3 in amino acids: CASSIGPGVFF. CDR3 nucleotides: TGTGCCAGTAGTATAGGGCCAGGGGTATTCTTC.

This clonotype appeared a few times. This rearrangement joins TRBV7-9 to TRBJ1-1; the match to TRBD1 covers 8 bases. Per the germline V gene, CDR1 is SEHNR and CDR2 is FQNEAQ (reference sequence). The CDR3 runs 15 residues. The ends lost 5 bases at V and 5 bases at J; junction bases unmatched: 10. In DNA form, the CDR3 reads TGTGCCAGCAGCCCCAGACAGGGGCCAGGGACTGAAGCTTTCTTT. Translated: CASSPRQGPGTEAFF.

In its sample, this clonotype was seen a few times. The chain has TRBV7-9 and TRBJ2-1; unclear D gene. Looked up from germline, CDR1 is SEHNR and CDR2 is FQNEAQ (reference sequence). Trimming left V 5 bases short and J 13 bases short, with 12 bases between. The CDR3 length is 11 residues. The chain's CDR3 is CASSPGPEQFF. In DNA form, the CDR3 reads TGTGCCAGCAGCCCCGGTCCCGAACAGTTCTTC.

This clonotype has more than one count but fewer than ten. The chain recombines TRBV12-3 or TRBV12-4 with TRBJ2-1; the D gene is possibly TRBD1 (6 bases). The CDR3 is 15 amino acids. V lost 7 bases, J lost 6 bases, and 19 bases lay in between. CDR3 amino acids: CASNPDSQRGNEQFF. The CDR3 bases are TGTGCCAGCAACCCGGACAGCCAACGGGGCAATGAGCAGTTCTTC.

This clonotype was found many times. The V and J genes are TRBV7-2 and TRBJ1-2; D uncertain. CDR3 length: 16 residues. Trimming stripped 4 bases from V and 2 bases from J, with 17 bases between. CDR1 SGHTA and CDR2 FQGNSA come from the germline V gene. DNA for the CDR3: TGTGCCAGCAGCTCTACATATACGGGGTTAAACTATGGCTACACCTTC. It codes for CASSSTYTGLNYGYTF.

This clonotype was observed a few times. The chain is built from TRBV10-3 and TRBJ2-5, with TRBD2 matching over 16 bases. Germline assignment: CDR1 ENHRY and CDR2 SYGVKD. This CDR3 is built from 15 residues. The J segment lost 1 base and the V segment lost 8 bases, leaving 1 base of the junction unmatched. For the CDR3, the DNA is TGTGCCATCGGGACTAGCGGGGGGGCCCAAGAGACCCAGTACTTC. Protein product: CAIGTSGGAQETQYF.

The sample holds many counts of this clonotype. V and J are TRBV7-2 and TRBJ1-2; D may be TRBD1 (6 bases). CDR1 and CDR2 (germline): SGHTA, FQGNSA. The CDR3 length is 18 residues. V was cut by 1 base and J by 4 bases, with 22 bases left in between. As DNA, the CDR3 is TGTGCCAGCAGCTTAGGGCACGGAGGTGACAGGAGGGGCTATGGCTACACCTTC. This translates into CASSLGHGGDRRGYGYTF.

J is TRBJ1-1 and V is TRBV6-6, with 7 bases matching TRBD1. Trimming took 0 bases from V and 0 from J; bases not matched to a gene: 10. CDR1 and CDR2 (germline): MNHNY, SVGAGI (reference sequence). The CDR3 covers 18 residues. DNA for the CDR3: TGTGCCAGCAGTTACTCCGCCCGGACAGGCCTAATGAACACTGAAGCTTTCTTT. Translated: CASSYSARTGLMNTEAFF.

This clonotype was seen only once. This chain joins TRBV7-3 and TRBJ2-1; 11 nucleotides match TRBD2. Germline-derived CDR1 and CDR2 are SGHTA and FQGTGA. The CDR3 length is 15 residues. V trimming: 4 bases; J trimming: 9 bases; junction bases outside the gene matches: 8. This CDR3 reads CASSSPSGGRGEQFF. The CDR3 DNA follows: TGTGCCAGCAGCTCCCCTAGCGGGGGGAGGGGTGAGCAGTTCTTC.

This chain uses TRBV7-2 with TRBJ2-7; 8 bases are shared with TRBD2. The V and J ends lost 4 bases and 3 bases, in that order; junction bases with no gene match: 5. In germline, CDR1 is SGHTA, CDR2 FQGNSA. The CDR3 contains 14 residues. CDR3 sequence reads: CASSSASGSYEQYF. The CDR3 DNA sequence: TGTGCCAGCAGCTCAGCCAGCGGGAGCTACGAGCAGTACTTC. Drawing the rest from reference TRBV7-2 and TRBJ2-7, the complete variable domain is GAGVSQSPSNKVTEKGKDVELRCDPISGHTALYWYRQSLGQGLEFLIYFQGNSAPDKSGLPSDRFSAERTGGSVSTLTIQRTQQEDSAVYLCASSSASGSYEQYFGPGTRLTVT.

The V call is TRBV5-6, the J call TRBJ1-1; D not certain. Looked up from germline, CDR1 is SGHDT and CDR2 is YYEEEE. The CDR3 loop spans 14 amino acids. The V end lost 1 base, the J end lost 0 bases, and 7 bases lay between the germline ends. The CDR3 reads CASSLQLMNTEAFF. CDR3 in DNA: TGTGCCAGCAGCTTGCAACTGATGAACACTGAAGCTTTCTTT.

This chain joins TRBV6-2 or TRBV6-3 and TRBJ2-5, with 7 bases fitting TRBD1. Trimming cost V 0 bases and J 2 bases; bases outside gene matches: 9. The CDR3 is made up of 17 amino acids. From germline, CDR1 is MNHEY and CDR2 SVGEGT. CDR3 sequence (DNA): TGTGCCAGCAGTTACTCCCCGGGACAGCAGATTCAAGAGACCCAGTACTTC. This sequence encodes CASSYSPGQQIQETQYF.

This sequence joins TRBV28 and TRBJ1-4; TRBD1 aligns across 9 bases. V gave up 5 bases and J gave up 8 bases; unmatched junction bases: 9. Germline V CDR1 and CDR2: MDHEN, SYDVKM. The CDR3 covers 15 residues. This chain's CDR3 is CASSPQGARGEKLFF. The DNA of the CDR3 is TGTGCCAGCAGTCCACAGGGGGCTCGAGGAGAAAAACTGTTTTTT.

The DNA of the CDR3 is TGTGCCAGCAGTTCCACAGGGAAACTCAACGAGCAGTACTTC. This gives the protein CASSSTGKLNEQYF. The chain carries TRBV12-3 or TRBV12-4 and TRBJ2-7; a possible D gene is TRBD1 (6 bases). This CDR3 has 14 residues. With 4 bases removed from V and 5 bases from J, the gap between germline ends came to 15 bases.

This clonotype was seen ten or more times. The V gene is TRBV7-2, the J gene TRBJ2-4; possibly TRBD2 for D (6 bases). V lost 1 base and J 6 bases, leaving 13 bases between the germline ends. Germline CDR1 and CDR2: SGHTA and FQGNSA. The CDR3 loop spans 15 amino acids. For the CDR3, the DNA is TGTGCCAGCAGCTTAGTTCCCGGGGAGGCAAACATTCAGTACTTC. It yields the protein CASSLVPGEANIQYF.

The gene calls are TRBV19 and TRBJ1-2, with TRBD1 matching over 7 bases. Germline V gives CDR1 LNHDA, CDR2 SQIVND (reference sequence). CDR3 length equals 15 residues. V was clipped by 2 bases and J by 6 bases; unmatched bases: 9. The CDR3 sequence is CASSIPLTGKDGYTF. Here the CDR3 DNA reads TGTGCCAGTAGTATACCTTTGACAGGGAAGGATGGCTACACCTTC.

This clonotype was recorded a few times. This chain links TRBV11-2 with TRBJ2-1; TRBD1 matches at 7 bases. The germline CDR1 and CDR2 sequences are SGHAT and FQNNGV. Trimming removed 2 bases from V and 8 bases from J; junction bases left unmatched: 9. The CDR3 totals 15 residues. In DNA, the CDR3 is TGTGCCAGCAGCTTACGGGCAGGGGGTAGTTATGAGCAGTTCTTC. It encodes CASSLRAGGSYEQFF. The entire variable domain, with the rest obtained from reference TRBV11-2 and TRBJ2-1, is as follows: EAGVAQSPRYKIIEKRQSVAFWCNPISGHATLYWYQQILGQGPKLLIQFQNNGVVDDSQLPKDRFSAERLKGVDSTLKIQPAKLEDSAVYLCASSLRAGGSYEQFFGPGTRLTVL.

The chain has TRBV4-1 and TRBJ1-1; D uncertain. This CDR3 has 14 amino acids. V shed 1 base and J shed 5 bases, with 11 bases lying between them. From germline, CDR1 is MGHRA and CDR2 YSYEKL. In DNA form, the CDR3 reads TGCGCCAGCAGCCAAGTTTTTCCAGGAACTGAAGCTTTCTTT. This translates into CASSQVFPGTEAFF.

V gene TRBV25-1 combines with J gene TRBJ1-6; a possible D gene is TRBD1 (6 bases). Germline V gene data show CDR1 as MGHDK and CDR2 as SYGVNS. The V end lost 2 bases, the J end lost 6 bases, and 11 bases lay between the germline ends. This CDR3 has 15 amino acids. Here the CDR3 DNA reads TGTGCCAGCAGTGAAGTAGGACAGCCTAATTCACCCCTCCACTTT. This gives the protein CASSEVGQPNSPLHF.

This clonotype has a count of ten or more. For the CDR3, the DNA is TGTGCCAGCGGTAGACCGACTAGCGGGATAAATGAGCAGTTCTTC. Protein sequence: CASGRPTSGINEQFF. The chain is built from TRBV7-9 and TRBJ2-1, with TRBD2 identical over 11 bases. V gave up 8 bases and J gave up 7 bases; unmatched junction bases: 10. Germline-derived CDR1 and CDR2 are SEHNR and FQNEAQ (reference sequence). The CDR3 is 15 amino acids.

This clonotype was detected only a few times. The rearrangement uses TRBV7-2 and TRBJ2-1, with D possibly being TRBD2 (8 bases). CDR1 is SGHTA and CDR2 is FQGNSA in the germline V gene. This CDR3 region has 17 residues. Trimming shortened V by 5 bases and J by 2 bases, and 19 bases separated the two germline ends. The CDR3 DNA reads as TGTGCCAGCAGCCGTAGCGGGACAGCCGCTACCTACAATGAGCAGTTCTTC. This translates into CASSRSGTAATYNEQFF.

The rearrangement uses TRBV20-1 and TRBJ2-7; possible D gene TRBD1, 5 bases. The ends were cut back, 0 bases at V and 2 bases at J, with 14 bases in the middle. The CDR3 length is 15 residues. CDR1 is DFQATT, CDR2 SNEGSKA, per germline (reference sequence). CDR3 amino acids: CSARDRTGRTYEQYF. In DNA, the CDR3 is TGCAGTGCTAGAGATAGAACAGGCAGAACCTACGAGCAGTACTTC.

The rearrangement links TRBV19 to TRBJ2-7; tentative D call: TRBD2 (7 bases). The CDR3 has 16 amino acids. Germline CDR1 reads LNHDA; CDR2 reads SQIVND (reference sequence). V lost 5 bases, J lost 3 bases, and 20 bases lay in between. The CDR3 loop reads CASSPPEGGRGYEQYF. The CDR3 DNA is TGTGCCAGTAGTCCCCCGGAGGGGGGGCGCGGCTACGAGCAGTACTTC.